This T cell receptor beta chain was found in a study of T cells in Graves' hyperthyroidism and ophthalmopathy. The germline gives CDR1 MNHEY, CDR2 SVGAGI. The CDR3 is made up of 17 amino acids. Trimming took 0 bases from V and 8 from J, leaving 22 bases between them. Amplified TCR beta CDR3 regions derived from RNA transcripts. HTBI primers drove first-round RT-PCR of the TCR CDR3. From the multiplex PCR reads, TCRdb called clonotypes with MiXCR, one entry per CDR3 protein. The data hold 450,000 to 650,000 distinct CDR3 sequences, with more than 20% observed a single time. Patients were excluded because of uncontrolled infection, other autoimmune disease, pregnancy or lactation.

The chain is built from TRBV6-5 and TRBJ1-2, with no clear D. The sequence came from a man between 18 and 35 years old with Graves' hyperthyroidism. The sample was blood. The CDR3 sequence is CASSYSTRYGWDGGYTF. In DNA, the CDR3 is TGTGCCAGCAGTTACTCGACCCGTTACGGATGGGATGGCGGCTACACCTTC.